This T cell receptor beta chain comes out of a study of blood T cell repertoires in COVID-19. Here immunoSEQ multiplex PCR was the method, and the copy in TCRdb shows in-frame clones only, minus some. Here the sample spans 150,000 to 200,000 clones, around four fifths being singletons. The CDR3 covers 15 residues. Germline trimming cut 5 bases from V and 0 bases from J; bases unmatched to any gene: 3. The germline CDR1 and CDR2 sequences are SEHNR and FQNEAQ (reference sequence). The table lists this clone with a count of one. This TCR was recovered from a woman in her seventies with COVID-19, enrolled during active disease. Sequences were obtained from peripheral blood. This chain joins TRBV7-9 and TRBJ2-3; 9 bases are a match to TRBD2. The CDR3 DNA sequence: TGTGCCAGCAGCCCTAGCGGGACTAGCACAGATACGCAGTATTTT. Encoded protein: CASSPSGTSTDTQYF.